This passage covers 20 T cell receptor beta chains from one sample sequenced in a study of CD8 T cells in Susac syndrome. The RNA, about 0.5 to 1 ug, was put through reverse transcription using random hexamers. One entry per CDR3 protein, called by TCRdb with MiXCR from the immunoSEQ multiplex PCR reads. The table lists roughly 150,000 distinct CDR3 sequences, nearly 97% of them singletons. Sequenced material: CD4+ T cells from PBMCs. Receptors were obtained from a human donor with Susac syndrome.

The chain couples TRBV6-4 to TRBJ2-2; D remains unclear. CDR1 MRHNA and CDR2 SNTAGT come from the germline V gene. V dropped 0 bases and J dropped 4 bases, with 3 bases sitting between them. The CDR3 is made up of 13 amino acids. This CDR3 is CASSDSGTGELFF. CDR3 sequence (DNA): TGTGCCAGCAGTGACTCTGGCACCGGGGAGCTGTTTTTT.

The chain is built from TRBV29-1 and TRBJ2-1; tentative D call: TRBD1 (5 bases). Trimming removed 3 bases at V and 8 bases at J, with 14 bases between. CDR3 length: 13 residues. Germline V gene lookup returns CDR1 SQVTM and CDR2 ANQGSEA. CDR3 nucleotides: TGCAGCGTTGAGTCTTTCAGGGTCCATGAGCAGTTCTTC. This sequence encodes CSVESFRVHEQFF.

The chain recombines TRBV11-2 with TRBJ2-3; D might be TRBD2 (7 bases). V was clipped by 7 bases and J by 7 bases, with 45 bases between them. The CDR3 is made up of 23 amino acids. Germline loops: CDR1 SGHAT, CDR2 FQNNGV. CDR3 coding DNA: TGTGCCAGCACTTTCCGGACGGCTGGAGGGGGTTTAGCGGGTCCTCCGACACTGCATACGCAGTATTTT. Protein sequence: CASTFRTAGGGLAGPPTLHTQYF. The variable domain in full, completed from reference TRBV11-2 and TRBJ2-3, reads EAGVAQSPRYKIIEKRQSVAFWCNPISGHATLYWYQQILGQGPKLLIQFQNNGVVDDSQLPKDRFSAERLKGVDSTLKIQPAKLEDSAVYLCASTFRTAGGGLAGPPTLHTQYFGPGTRLTVL.

The chain carries TRBV12-3 or TRBV12-4 and TRBJ2-2; the match to TRBD1 covers 8 bases. The CDR3 runs 16 residues. V lost 7 bases to trimming and J lost 1 base; unmatched junction nucleotides: 8. CDR3 coding DNA: TGTGCCAGCACCCCTGGGACAGGAAAGAACACCGGGGAGCTGTTTTTT. Translated, it gives CASTPGTGKNTGELFF.

The chain carries TRBV29-1 and TRBJ2-7, with D unresolved. CDR3 length equals 13 residues. V dropped 4 bases and J dropped 3 bases, with 13 bases sitting between them. Germline V CDR1 and CDR2: SQVTM, ANQGSEA. CDR3 sequence (DNA): TGCAGCGTTGGGCTGGCTACTGGCTACGAGCAGTACTTC. Protein: CSVGLATGYEQYF.

As for this clonotype: Germline is not matched at one junction end, which may reflect a read error. The chain joins TRBV20-1 to TRBJ1-2; a possible D gene is TRBD1 (6 bases). The CDR3 runs 15 residues. Per the germline V gene, CDR1 is DFQATT and CDR2 is SNEGSKA (reference sequence). The CDR3 region is CNARGNFRGFYGYTF. The CDR3 DNA sequence: TGCAATGCTAGAGGCAATTTCAGGGGATTCTATGGCTACACCTTC.

V is TRBV20-1 and J is TRBJ1-1; D is ambiguous. CDR1 is DFQATT, CDR2 SNEGSKA, per germline (reference sequence). This CDR3 region has 14 residues. Deletions cut 5 bases from V and 0 bases from J, with 13 bases between. The CDR3 nucleotides read TGCAGTGCTCTCGTGGGCACCTTGAACACTGAAGCTTTCTTT. Translating gives CSALVGTLNTEAFF.

V gene TRBV20-1 combines with J gene TRBJ1-2; 10 nucleotides match TRBD1. Looked up from germline, CDR1 is DFQATT and CDR2 is SNEGSKA (reference sequence). CDR3 length: 16 amino acids. V lost 5 bases to trimming and J lost 4 bases; unmatched junction nucleotides: 13. The CDR3 nucleotides read TGCAGTGCTGCCCAAGGGGGACAGGGGAGGCTCTATGGCTACACCTTC. It encodes CSAAQGGQGRLYGYTF.

The CDR3 reads CASTGTSAKDTQYF. As DNA, the CDR3 is TGTGCCAGCACCGGGACTAGCGCAAAAGATACGCAGTATTTT. The chain combines TRBV2 with TRBJ2-3; 10 bases line up with TRBD2. This CDR3 is 14 amino acids long. In germline, CDR1 is SNHLY, CDR2 FYNNEI. The V segment lost 7 bases and the J segment 5 bases; nucleotides outside the gene matches: 6.

The chain recombines TRBV13 with TRBJ2-1; TRBD2 agrees at 8 bases. CDR3 length: 15 amino acids. CDR1 and CDR2 (germline): PRHDT, FYEKMQ (reference sequence). Unmatched junction bases numbered 6, after V lost 4 bases and J lost 4 bases. As DNA, the CDR3 is TGTGCCAGCAGCTATGGGACTAGTACTTACAATGAGCAGTTCTTC. Protein product: CASSYGTSTYNEQFF.

The chain carries TRBV9 and TRBJ1-1; D gene ambiguous. The CDR3 runs 14 residues. The V end was cut by 1 base, the J end by 0 bases, with 7 bases between. Germline lookup yields CDR1 SGDLS and CDR2 YYNGEE. The CDR3 protein is CASSVSTLNTEAFF. CDR3 bases: TGTGCCAGCAGCGTATCGACCTTGAACACTGAAGCTTTCTTT.

The chain joins TRBV27 to TRBJ2-6; either TRBD1 or TRBD2 may fit D (6 bases each). CDR1 MNHEY and CDR2 SMNVEV come from the germline V gene (reference sequence). Trimming cost V 6 bases and J 1 base, with 13 bases left between them. The CDR3 totals 16 residues. CDR3 sequence reads: CASRSLGGSGANVLTF. The DNA for the CDR3 is TGTGCCAGCAGGTCCCTAGGGGGGTCTGGGGCCAACGTCCTGACTTTC. The full variable domain, its missing parts supplied by reference TRBV27 and TRBJ2-6, is EAQVTQNPRYLITVTGKKLTVTCSQNMNHEYMSWYRQDPGLGLRQIYYSMNVEVTDKGDVPEGYKVSRKEKRNFPLILESPSPNQTSLYFCASRSLGGSGANVLTFGAGSRLTVL.

The J gene is TRBJ2-7, the V gene TRBV15; maybe TRBD2 (5 bases). The CDR3 sequence is 15 residues long. The germline CDR1 and CDR2 sequences are LNHNV and YYDKDF (reference sequence). Trimming removed 5 bases at V and 2 bases at J, with 16 bases between. This CDR3 reads CATSVGSIDAYEQYF. Here the CDR3 DNA reads TGTGCCACCAGCGTGGGGAGTATAGACGCCTACGAGCAGTACTTC. Full variable domain (remainder filled in from reference TRBV15 and TRBJ2-7): DAMVIQNPRYQVTQFGKPVTLSCSQTLNHNVMYWYQQKSSQAPKLLFHYYDKDFNNEADTPDNFQSRRPNTSFCFLDIRSPGLGDTAMYLCATSVGSIDAYEQYFGPGTRLTVT.

The chain recombines TRBV20-1 with TRBJ2-5; 11 bases match TRBD2. This CDR3 contains 14 residues. Trimming removed 5 bases from V and 2 bases from J; junction bases left unmatched: 4. Germline-derived CDR1 and CDR2 are DFQATT and SNEGSKA (reference sequence). CDR3 in DNA: TGCAGTGCTTTTTCTAGCGGGGGGCAAGAGACCCAGTACTTC. Amino acids: CSAFSSGGQETQYF.

The CDR3 protein is CSASGRREAFF. DNA for the CDR3: TGCAGTGCTAGCGGCCGGCGAGAAGCTTTCTTT. The chain has TRBV20-1 and TRBJ1-1, with D uncertain. The V end was cut by 3 bases, the J end by 8 bases, with 10 bases between. CDR1 and CDR2 from the germline V gene are DFQATT and SNEGSKA (reference sequence). CDR3 length equals 11 residues.

V and J are TRBV4-1 and TRBJ2-5; D is unclear. CDR1 is MGHRA and CDR2 is YSYEKL in the germline V gene. Deletions cut 0 bases from V and 7 bases from J, with 15 bases between. This CDR3 has 15 amino acids. The CDR3 spells CASSQDRAGLGTQYF. CDR3 nucleotides: TGCGCCAGCAGCCAAGATCGGGCAGGCTTGGGGACCCAGTACTTC.

The chain couples TRBV28 to TRBJ2-3, with 10 bases matching TRBD2. V lost 6 bases and J lost 6; bases outside the gene matches: 15. Germline CDR1 and CDR2: MDHEN and SYDVKM. CDR3 length: 17 amino acids. The CDR3 DNA sequence: TGTGCCAGCAGGAAGGGCCAGGCTAGCGGGAGATACGATACGCAGTATTTT. Translating it yields CASRKGQASGRYDTQYF.

The chain joins TRBV28 to TRBJ1-1; 8 bases match TRBD1. Germline assignment: CDR1 MDHEN and CDR2 SYDVKM. CDR3 length: 15 amino acids. The V and J ends lost 1 base and 5 bases, in that order; junction bases with no gene match: 6. CDR3 region: CASSLSTGVVTEAFF. For the CDR3, the DNA is TGTGCCAGCAGTTTATCGACAGGGGTTGTGACTGAAGCTTTCTTT.

CDR3 coding DNA: TGTGCCAGCAGCCAAGTTAGCGGGAGGGCGGGTGAGCAGTTCTTC. Translation gives CASSQVSGRAGEQFF. The V and J genes are TRBV4-2 and TRBJ2-1; 11 positions agree with TRBD2. Germline lookup yields CDR1 LGHNA and CDR2 YNFKEQ. The CDR3 sequence is 15 residues long. V lost 1 base to trimming and J lost 9 bases; unmatched junction nucleotides: 5.

V usage is TRBV11-2 and J usage is TRBJ2-7; D is perhaps TRBD1 (6 bases). Deletions cut 3 bases from V and 3 bases from J, with 12 bases between. This CDR3 spans 14 amino acids. The germline V gene has CDR1 SGHAT and CDR2 FQNNGV. The CDR3, as DNA: TGTGCCAGCAGCTTTCAGGGGTCAGGCTACGAGCAGTACTTC. It translates to CASSFQGSGYEQYF.